This T cell receptor (beta chain) appears in the sequencing data of a study of T cell repertoires in aging, cancer and after chemotherapy. On the study more broadly: Paired samples before and after chemotherapy came from glioblastoma patients receiving temozolomide-based therapy. About 8.8 million TCR reads were in the whole dataset.

The CDR3 length is 15 residues. CDR1 LGHNA and CDR2 YSLEER come from the germline V gene. The germline V and J ends were trimmed by 0 bases and 7 bases, with 13 bases remaining between them. Multiplex touch-down PCR with TRB-A/B primers amplified rearranged V-D-J TRB sequences. A single record per CDR3 protein comes from TCRdb applying MiXCR to the multiplex PCR reads. Of 1,500 to 2,000 distinct CDR3 sequences detected, approximately 18% appear once; the ten largest clones hold about 5%. The template was genomic DNA from peripheral blood, not RNA. This clonotype has more than one count but fewer than ten.

The chain recombines TRBV4-3 with TRBJ2-1; D is perhaps TRBD1 (5 bases). The sequenced sample consisted of blood. The clonotype originates from a human donor with a solid tumor. This chain's CDR3 is CASSQERGGWNEQFF. The CDR3 DNA follows: TGCGCCAGCAGCCAAGAAAGGGGCGGCTGGAATGAGCAGTTCTTC.